These T cell receptor beta chains were read from a single sample in a study of blood T cells in healthy people across ages. TCRdb reprocessed the 5' RACE reads via MiXCR and lists one record per CDR3 protein. The sample contains 1.5 million to 2 million distinct CDR3 sequences, less than 50% of which appear only once. Sequencing input: blood. The receptors shown here come from a woman between 35 and 50 years old in good health. The CDR3 runs from the conserved cysteine through the conserved F or W.

TRBV12-3/TRBV12-4	TRBJ2-5	CASSFFFSFAVRDLRGGAAETQYF
TRBV20-1	TRBJ2-5	CSASPQGREETQYF
TRBV7-9	TRBJ1-1	CASSLAGGREAFF
TRBV27	TRBJ2-3	CASRGASRDTQYF
TRBV6-1	NA	CASLSGTGAYEQYF
TRBV27	TRBJ2-3	CASSSLRTGTYSTDTQYF
TRBV24-1	NA	CATSVPPYEQYF
TRBV7-2	TRBJ2-1	CASSSRQNSNEQFF
TRBV5-6	TRBJ2-1	CASSFSASYRNEQFF
TRBV25-1	NA	CASSEDLVLAYEQYF
TRBV2	TRBJ2-3	CAIPTSGGADTQYF
TRBV9	TRBJ2-1	CASSVVPRNEQFF
TRBV29-1	TRBJ2-5	CSVEDGAGALPQETQYF
TRBV7-9	TRBJ1-6	CASSSSFLSYNSPLHF
TRBV5-1	TRBJ1-5	CASSRGQGRPQHF
TRBV7-6	TRBJ2-3	CASSLRTSGGVDTQYF
TRBV6-1	TRBJ2-7	CASSEGGQGALEQYF
TRBV11-2	TRBJ2-2	CASTRDFTNTGELFF
TRBV20-1	TRBJ2-5	CSAQGQGETQYF
TRBV20-1	TRBJ2-3	CSASREPDTQYF
TRBV20-1	TRBJ1-5	CSARSPIQGATHF
TRBV28	TRBJ2-4	CASSFYRTSHKNIQYF
TRBV24-1	TRBJ1-2	CATSDPGQGGGYTF
TRBV21-1	TRBJ1-2	CASSKWLQDRVNYGYTF
TRBV4-3	TRBJ2-1	CASSQDSTYKNEQFF
TRBV6-5	TRBJ2-2	CASSTPGAINTGELFF
TRBV7-2	TRBJ2-7	CASSDRRSSYEQYF
TRBV6-2/TRBV6-3	TRBJ2-5	CASRKPRTQETQYF
TRBV6-1	TRBJ2-3	CASSPLAGVLYTQYF
TRBV7-2	TRBJ1-5	CASSLQGRVPQHF
TRBV7-2	TRBJ2-5	CAGSPPQEQETQYF
TRBV6-5	TRBJ2-3	CASSYQGQFTDTQYF
TRBV5-1	TRBJ2-5	CASSTPDSNQETQYF
TRBV7-2	TRBJ2-7	CASSLGGGTTYEQYF
TRBV29-1	TRBJ2-7	CSVVPRQGSYEQYF
TRBV12-3/TRBV12-4	TRBJ2-1	CASSLRQSLETQFF
TRBV2	TRBJ2-5	CASSDRAGANQETQYF
TRBV12-3/TRBV12-4	TRBJ2-5	CASRPTGTGGETQYF
TRBV28	TRBJ2-1	CASSPNPRVEGGNEQFF
TRBV3-1	TRBJ2-7	CATSGRPTYEQYF